These T cell receptor beta chains were read from a single sample in a study of cytomegalovirus exposure and HLA in healthy donors. TCRdb keeps only in-frame clones here, not all; method: immunoSEQ multiplex PCR. This sample has about 78,000 clones, with 96% found just once. The sequenced material came from PBMCs. The receptors stem from a young man in good health and CMV-seropositive. Each CDR3 is given without its conserved first and last residue. A row's size may be missing; if present it is once, few, many or a size class.

J gene	clone size	V gene	CDR3 protein
TRBJ2-1	-	TRBV10-2	ASSDPGEAYNEQF
TRBJ2-3	-	TRBV7-9	ASSLGREVDTQY
TRBJ2-7	-	TRBV4-2	ASSQDRGASEQY
TRBJ2-1	-	TRBV20-1	SAYGGNEQF
TRBJ2-3	-	TRBV18	ASSQYTDTQY
TRBJ2-5	-	TRBV9	ASSVRDRELETQY
TRBJ2-7	once	TRBV6-1	ASSGPREQY
TRBJ2-5	-	TRBV28	ASRSPFYQETQY
TRBJ2-3	-	TRBV7-2	ASSQQGLGGDTQY
TRBJ2-1	once	TRBV29-1	SVEVAGGPRDNEQF
TRBJ1-2	-	TRBV27	ASSLVGTGSGYT
TRBJ2-3	-	TRBV6-4	ASSERGILGDTQY
TRBJ2-1	once	TRBV19	ASRISGRSNEQF
TRBJ2-7	-	TRBV21-1	ASSTNRDEQY
TRBJ2-3	-	TRBV30	AWSVDSWVADTQY
TRBJ1-4	-	TRBV18	ASSMAEQGTEKLF
TRBJ2-2	-	TRBV7-9	ASSIRDRNTGELF